This TCR beta chain was recorded in a study of Graves' ophthalmopathy and Graves' hyperthyroidism. Scientists amplified the TCR beta CDR3 regions from RNA transcripts. The library came from an HTBI-primed first-round RT-PCR and a second-round multiplex PCR. TCRdb re-called the multiplex PCR reads with MiXCR, one entry per CDR3 protein. Of about 620,000 distinct CDR3 sequences in the sample, about 24% were seen once. New diagnoses, under 2 months' duration, and ages 18 to 65 characterized the hyperthyroidism patients. Clinical symptoms, serum thyroxine, TRAb, thyroid ultrasound and orbital computed tomography determined diagnosis. PBMCs stemmed from approximately 9.7 ml of fresh peripheral blood. The sample holds many counts of this clonotype. Antigen: not known. Whole-study results and caveats: In blood appeared most of the expanded thyroid clonotypes whose frequency exceeded 0.001.

The CDR3 extends over 14 amino acids. Trimming took 6 bases from V and 3 from J, leaving 15 bases between them. Germline V gene lookup returns CDR1 MNHEY and CDR2 SVGAGI. The sequenced material came from peripheral blood. V usage is TRBV6-5 and J usage is TRBJ2-7, with a possible D match to TRBD1 (5 bases). This clonotype was obtained from a woman between 18 and 29 years old with stable Graves' hyperthyroidism. Some clones in this sample may be carry-over from other donors' samples. The CDR3 is CASSPGPLVYEQYF. The CDR3 region has the DNA TGTGCCAGCAGCCCAGGGCCCCTGGTCTACGAGCAGTACTTC.